Here is one T cell receptor beta chain with its context. Its binding antigen is unknown. The record has no base qualities; no much larger clone is one base away. This specimen comes from a study of T cells in tuberculosis (dated by TCRdb to between 2017 and 2018). Regarding the study in general: To characterize T cells specific for the mycobacterial lipid antigen glucose monomycolate (GMM), the study used CD1B tetramers together with high-throughput TCR immunosequencing. With 10 to 11 people per group, a South African clinical cohort compared IGRA-negative adolescents, IGRA-positive adolescents with latent tuberculosis, and adults with active tuberculosis.

TCR libraries were generated with the immunoSEQ multiplex PCR assay, using TCR-beta and/or TCR-alpha/delta assays for each sample. The Illumina high-throughput platform was used to sequence the amplified TCR libraries. On the study's bioinformatics: Clustering and dimensionality reduction relied on pairwise TCRdist distances among GMM-specific receptors from T cells that were either sorted ex vivo or expanded in vitro. The score assigned to each clinical repertoire was mean NN-distance, meaning the average TCRdist to the nearest 10% of tetramer-positive reference sequences. To compute GEM TCR motif frequency, the fraction of unique TCRs matching known GEM sequences by V/J usage and CDR3 length was calculated. Active tuberculosis was classified by linear discriminant analysis with leave-one-out cross-validation, implemented in scikit-learn. TCRdb re-hosts the immuneACCESS table, in-frame sequences only. Its copies lack some clones; in the studies checked, an unresolved V gene accounts for under half of them, and the cause for the rest is not known. The V and J calls and clone size were taken over from that table, and D and trimming were inferred from the DNA. The sample table contains more than 20,000 clones; only one count was recorded for roughly nine tenths of them. The ten largest make up approximately 14% of the sample.

Broader findings and caveats from the paper: The smaller NN-distances in active tuberculosis patients were driven in part by shorter CDR3-alpha lengths, while the difference seen for TCR-beta was not statistically significant. A classifier using the diverse GMM-specific repertoire reached approximately 84% accuracy (AUROC about 0.9), compared with roughly 70% accuracy using GEM motif frequencies. Smaller mean NN-distances to GMM-specific TCRs were observed in active tuberculosis TCR-alpha repertoires than in IGRA-negative controls, suggesting clonal expansion of GMM-specific TCRs. Clinical samples were selected based on the availability of cryopreserved specimens, with adults included as active tuberculosis cases and adolescents included as controls.

At study entry, adolescents were screened for latent tuberculosis infection by tuberculin skin test and QuantiFERON-TB GOLD In-Tube IGRA. Immunosequencing was performed on unsorted cryopreserved PBMC and covered about 100,000 T cells per clinical donor on average. Eleven high schools in the Worcester region of the Western Cape, South Africa, served as enrollment sites for adolescents aged 12 to 18 years. Around ten M. tuberculosis-infected adolescents and about ten uninfected adolescents, matched for age and sex, were selected. PBMC from adolescents were isolated by density centrifugation from freshly drawn heparinized blood and then cryopreserved. The sequenced sample consisted of PBMCs. The receptor's source is a donor aged 10 to 29 with latent tuberculosis or without tuberculosis infection.

CDR3 sequence: CASSPGTVDHQPQHF. The DNA sequence is TGCGCCAGCAGCCCAGGGACAGTAGACCATCAGCCCCAGCATTTT. The chain is encoded by TRBV5-1 joined to TRBJ1-5, with 7 central nucleotides matching TRBD1. Reading from cysteine to phenylalanine, the CDR3 counts 15 amino acids. Only the CDR3 region is kept as DNA, spanning 45 bases read in frame from base 1. Sequences SGHRS (CDR1) and YFSETQ (CDR2) are obtained from the germline V gene. Trimming takes 4 bases off V and 5 bases off J; junction bases not matched to a gene: 9.